The clone carrying this T cell receptor beta chain was picked up a small number of times. What it recognizes is unknown. Reverse transcribed after extraction, RNA yielded cDNA as the sequencing template. Method: immunoSEQ multiplex PCR; TCRdb's copy keeps in-frame clones and lacks some. The sample yields 200,000 to 250,000 clones, more than 45% seen once. This sample is drawn from a study of CD8+ T cells in alopecia areata. Study-level information: At a dose of 5 to 10 mg twice daily, oral tofacitinib was given to treated patients.

Study-wide results and caveats: Higher clonality and more expanded CD8+ clones appeared in lesional than normal scalp.

Individuals with alopecia areata gave both lesional scalp punch biopsies and peripheral blood for collection. PBMCs provided sorted CD4+ and CD8+ T cells. The CDR3 consists of 14 residues. Germline V gene data show CDR1 as ENHRY and CDR2 as SYGVKD. Trimming removed 5 bases at V and 0 bases at J, with 8 bases between. The clonotype originates from a human donor with alopecia areata. Specimen: CD4+ T cells sorted from blood, collected at week 0. The chain is built from TRBV10-3 and TRBJ1-5, with D perhaps matching TRBD1 (6 bases). CDR3 coding DNA: TGTGCCATCAGTACAGGGTATAGCAATCAGCCCCAGCATTTT. This translates into CAISTGYSNQPQHF.